These 21 T cell receptor beta chains came from one sample sequenced in a study of OX40 agonist ivuxolimab in advanced cancers. Assay: immunoSEQ multiplex PCR; the TCRdb copy retains only in-frame clones and omits some. This sample has roughly 86,000 clones, with around 91% found just once. Sequencing used CD4+ or CD8+ T cells sorted from blood, obtained in a trial of the OX40 agonist ivuxolimab. The receptors originated from an adult with an advanced solid tumor such as melanoma, head and neck, liver or kidney cancer.

J is TRBJ1-1 and V is TRBV9; TRBD1 matches at 8 bases. With 0 bases clipped from V and 5 bases from J, the junction kept 6 bases outside the gene matches. Germline loops: CDR1 SGDLS, CDR2 YYNGEE. CDR3 length: 15 amino acids. Here the CDR3 DNA reads TGTGCCAGCAGCGTAGATGGACAGGGTGGGACTGAAGCTTTCTTT. It translates to CASSVDGQGGTEAFF.

The J gene is TRBJ2-1, the V gene TRBV6-1; no clear D. CDR3 size: 14 residues. From germline, CDR1 is MNHNS and CDR2 SASEGT. Trimming stripped 4 bases from V and 12 bases from J, with 19 bases between. CDR3 sequence reads: CASSGSGVGLRQFF. CDR3 bases: TGTGCCAGCAGTGGGAGTGGGGTGGGTCTGAGGCAGTTCTTC.

The chain couples TRBV5-1 to TRBJ1-2; maybe TRBD1 (6 bases). Germline loops: CDR1 SGHRS, CDR2 YFSETQ. The CDR3 totals 13 residues. Deletions cut 0 bases from V and 9 bases from J, with 12 bases between. This chain's CDR3 is CASSLDRVWSYTF. In nucleotides, the CDR3 is TGCGCCAGCAGCTTGGACAGGGTGTGGAGCTACACCTTC.

This clone was detected a few times. This chain connects TRBV5-4 to TRBJ2-5; 7 nucleotides line up with TRBD1. CDR1 and CDR2 from the germline V gene are SGHNT and YYREEE (reference sequence). CDR3 length equals 15 residues. Unmatched junction bases numbered 7, after V lost 4 bases and J lost 1 base. This CDR3 reads CASSAPGQSQETQYF. The CDR3 DNA reads TGTGCCAGCAGCGCCCCGGGACAGTCCCAAGAGACCCAGTACTTC.

The genes are TRBV19 and TRBJ2-7; perhaps TRBD1 as D (5 bases). Germline CDR1 and CDR2: LNHDA and SQIVND (reference sequence). CDR3 length: 13 residues. V was cut by 10 bases and J by 4 bases, with 17 bases left in between. DNA of the CDR3: TGTGCCACCGCAAGACAGTGGGGATACGAGCAGTACTTC. Translation: CATARQWGYEQYF.

There are a few counts of this clone. A much larger clone lies a single base off, so this may be a read error. This specimen includes other DNA sequences encoding the same CDR3. V gene TRBV6-4 combines with J gene TRBJ1-1, with TRBD1 matching over 7 bases. Germline CDR1 reads MRHNA; CDR2 reads SNTAGT. V lost 3 bases, J lost 5 bases, and 3 bases stayed unmatched. The CDR3 covers 13 residues. CDR3 sequence reads: CASSDMTGTEAFF. The CDR3 DNA reads as TGTGCCAGCAGTGATATGACAGGGACTGAAGCTTTCTTT.

The chain recombines TRBV5-6 with TRBJ2-3, with 9 bases aligning to TRBD1. Germline-derived CDR1 and CDR2 are SGHDT and YYEEEE. This CDR3 comprises 14 residues. With V trimmed by 0 bases and J by 6 bases, 2 bases remained unmatched. The CDR3 coding sequence is TGTGCCAGCAGCTTGGGGACAGGGGTGGATACGCAGTATTTT. Its protein product is CASSLGTGVDTQYF.

The chain recombines TRBV19 with TRBJ1-2, with 8 bases matching TRBD1. The germline V gene encodes CDR1 LNHDA and CDR2 SQIVND (reference sequence). The CDR3 totals 14 residues. J lost 3 bases, V lost 7 bases, and 7 bases had no gene match. This CDR3 is CASTADRAHYGYTF. The CDR3 nucleotides read TGTGCCAGTACCGCGGACAGGGCGCACTATGGCTACACCTTC.

The genes are TRBV5-1 and TRBJ1-1; perhaps TRBD1 as D (5 bases). Germline V gene lookup returns CDR1 SGHRS and CDR2 YFSETQ. Trimming removed 4 bases from V and 0 bases from J, with 13 bases in between. The length of the CDR3 is 15 residues. The chain's CDR3 is CASSRGNSLNTEAFF. The CDR3 DNA reads as TGCGCCAGCAGCCGGGGGAACAGCTTGAACACTGAAGCTTTCTTT.

J is TRBJ2-1 and V is TRBV18, with TRBD2 identical over 7 bases. After removal of 6 bases from V and 8 bases from J, the junction contained 10 bases not matched to a gene. The CDR3 totals 14 residues. Germline loops: CDR1 KGHSH, CDR2 LQKENI. DNA for the CDR3: TGTGCCAGCTCGAACGACGGGGGGAGGTATGAGCAGTTCTTC. Protein product: CASSNDGGRYEQFF. The full variable domain, its missing parts supplied by reference TRBV18 and TRBJ2-1, is NAGVMQNPRHLVRRRGQEARLRCSPMKGHSHVYWYRQLPEEGLKFMVYLQKENIIDESGMPKERFSAEFPKEGPSILRIQQVVRGDSAAYFCASSNDGGRYEQFFGPGTRLTVL.

The gene calls are TRBV19 and TRBJ1-1, with D perhaps TRBD1 (5 bases). Trimming removed 5 bases from V and 0 bases from J, with 22 bases in between. CDR1 LNHDA and CDR2 SQIVND come from the germline V gene (reference sequence). The CDR3 runs to 18 residues. The CDR3 DNA follows: TGTGCCAGTAGTCTCTTGACGTTTGGGGACTACCTGAACACTGAAGCTTTCTTT. Its translation: CASSLLTFGDYLNTEAFF. Full variable domain (remainder filled in from reference TRBV19 and TRBJ1-1): DGGITQSPKYLFRKEGQNVTLSCEQNLNHDAMYWYRQDPGQGLRLIYYSQIVNDFQKGDIAEGYSVSREKKESFPLTVTSAQKNPTAFYLCASSLLTFGDYLNTEAFFGQGTRLTVV.

The chain uses TRBV5-4 and TRBJ2-1; TRBD1 aligns across 11 bases. The CDR3 totals 14 residues. The V and J ends lost 7 bases and 9 bases, in that order; junction bases with no gene match: 9. Germline loops: CDR1 SGHNT, CDR2 YYREEE (reference sequence). The CDR3 protein is CASFRTGGVGEQFF. The CDR3 DNA reads TGTGCCAGCTTCCGGACAGGGGGCGTGGGTGAGCAGTTCTTC. Full variable domain (missing parts from reference TRBV5-4 and TRBJ2-1): ETGVTQSPTHLIKTRGQQVTLRCSSQSGHNTVSWYQQALGQGPQFIFQYYREEENGRGNFPPRFSGLQFPNYSSELNVNALELDDSALYLCASFRTGGVGEQFFGPGTRLTVL.

This rearrangement joins TRBV9 to TRBJ1-4; D gene ambiguous. The CDR3 length is 15 residues. The V end lost 3 bases, the J end lost 5 bases, and 14 bases lay between the germline ends. Germline CDR1 SGDLS, CDR2 YYNGEE. The CDR3 reads CASSGGPGLNEKLFF. For the CDR3, the DNA is TGTGCCAGCAGCGGAGGCCCAGGCCTAAATGAAAAACTGTTTTTT.

The V gene is TRBV27, the J gene TRBJ2-7; D may match TRBD1 or TRBD2 (5 bases each). Trimming pared 2 bases from V and 9 bases from J, leaving 14 bases between. CDR1 is MNHEY, CDR2 SMNVEV, per germline (reference sequence). The CDR3 extends over 13 amino acids. CDR3 nucleotide sequence: TGTGCCAGCAGTTTAGCCGGGACCGAGTTGCAGTACTTC. This translates into CASSLAGTELQYF.

The V and J genes are TRBV29-1 and TRBJ1-1; TRBD1 matches at 7 bases. This CDR3 has 12 residues. The germline CDR1 and CDR2 sequences are SQVTM and ANQGSEA. Trimming cost V 8 bases and J 4 bases; bases outside gene matches: 7. CDR3 bases: TGCAGCCTAAACAGGGGAGGCACTGAAGCTTTCTTT. It specifies CSLNRGGTEAFF.

J is TRBJ2-5 and V is TRBV7-2; no reliable D call. The V end was cut by 5 bases, the J end by 3 bases, with 10 bases between. From germline, CDR1 is SGHTA and CDR2 FQGNSA. CDR3 size: 13 residues. The CDR3 is CASSAYIEETQYF. CDR3 sequence (DNA): TGTGCCAGCAGCGCGTACATAGAAGAGACCCAGTACTTC.

The DNA for the CDR3 is TGTGCCTGGAGTGTACGAGGGAATGAGCAGTTCTTC. It codes for CAWSVRGNEQFF. The rearrangement links TRBV30 to TRBJ2-1; TRBD2 is a possible D gene (5 bases). Between the trimmed V and J ends, which lost 0 bases and 7 bases, there was a span of 7 bases. This CDR3 contains 12 residues. Germline loops: CDR1 GTSNPN, CDR2 SVGIG (reference sequence).

V gene TRBV19 combines with J gene TRBJ2-5, with a weak D call TRBD2 (5 bases). The DNA matches TRBJ2-7 better at its end, which makes the J call doubtful. The CDR3 loop spans 14 amino acids. Looked up from germline, CDR1 is LNHDA and CDR2 is SQIVND (reference sequence). The CDR3 DNA follows: TGTGCCAGTAGTCTCCCGGGATTCTCCTACGAGCAGTACTTC. Translation: CASSLPGFSYEQYF.

The chain links TRBV25-1 to TRBJ1-4, with D possibly matching TRBD1 (5 bases). CDR1 is MGHDK and CDR2 is SYGVNS in the germline V gene. Trimming left V 3 bases short and J 8 bases short, with 13 bases between. CDR3 length: 14 residues. The CDR3 region is CASSENSWGEKLFF. CDR3 sequence (DNA): TGTGCCAGCAGTGAGAACAGCTGGGGGGAAAAACTGTTTTTT.

The gene calls are TRBV11-2 and TRBJ1-1; the D gene is possibly TRBD1 (6 bases). Germline CDR1 SGHAT, CDR2 FQNNGV. Trimming removed 4 bases from V and 4 bases from J, with 10 bases in between. This CDR3 contains 13 residues. This CDR3 reads CASSSTRGTEAFF. CDR3 bases: TGTGCCAGCAGCTCCACCAGGGGCACTGAAGCTTTCTTT.

This rearrangement joins TRBV5-1 to TRBJ2-1; D is uncertain. Germline CDR1 and CDR2: SGHRS and YFSETQ. The V end lost 4 bases, the J end lost 0 bases, and 8 bases lay between the germline ends. The CDR3 sequence is 14 residues long. Written as DNA, the CDR3 is TGCGCCAGCAGCCAGGATAGCTCCTACAATGAGCAGTTCTTC. Amino acid sequence: CASSQDSSYNEQFF.